These 5 T cell receptor beta chains share one sample of origin, sequenced in a study of cytotoxic CD8 clonotypes in ibrutinib-treated CLL. Sequencing used immunoSEQ multiplex PCR; TCRdb keeps in-frame clones, though not all of them. The sample shows about 49,000 clones, approximately 69% of them seen only once. Material: PBMCs, obtained after 12 months of ibrutinib treatment. The receptors originated from a human donor with chronic lymphocytic leukemia.

This chain joins TRBV14 and TRBJ1-1; 9 nucleotides match TRBD1. CDR1 is SGHDN and CDR2 is FVKESK in the germline V gene. V lost 4 bases to trimming and J lost 9 bases; unmatched junction nucleotides: 9. This CDR3 has 14 amino acids. CDR3 coding DNA: TGTGCCAGCAGCCCACAGGGGGCGAAGGTGAAAGCTTTCTTT. Its protein product is CASSPQGAKVKAFF.

The chain carries TRBV6-1 and TRBJ1-5; unclear D gene. The CDR3 has 16 amino acids. From germline, CDR1 is MNHNS and CDR2 SASEGT. V gave up 1 base and J gave up 6 bases, with 16 bases separating them. The CDR3 DNA sequence: TGTGCCAGCAGTGAAGGGATGGGAACGTGGGGTCAGCCCCAGCATTTT. Its translation: CASSEGMGTWGQPQHF.

V and J are TRBV19 and TRBJ2-5, with D uncertain. From germline, CDR1 is LNHDA and CDR2 SQIVND (reference sequence). Trimming took off 3 bases at V and 2 bases at J, with 13 bases between the two ends. The CDR3 has 15 amino acids. The CDR3 spells CASSMSSWEQETQYF. The CDR3 nucleotides read TGTGCCAGTAGTATGTCTTCCTGGGAACAAGAGACCCAGTACTTC. The full variable domain, rest sourced from reference TRBV19 and TRBJ2-5, is DGGITQSPKYLFRKEGQNVTLSCEQNLNHDAMYWYRQDPGQGLRLIYYSQIVNDFQKGDIAEGYSVSREKKESFPLTVTSAQKNPTAFYLCASSMSSWEQETQYFGPGTRLLVL.

The rearrangement joins TRBV6-6 to TRBJ2-7, with 15 bases matching TRBD2. CDR1 and CDR2 (germline): MNHNY, SVGAGI (reference sequence). CDR3 length: 15 residues. Trimming took 7 bases from V and 3 from J; bases not matched to a gene: 4. The CDR3 DNA follows: TGTGCCAGCATTAAGGGACTAGCGGGAGGCTACGAGCAGTACTTC. Its translation: CASIKGLAGGYEQYF.

There are a few counts of this clone. V and J are TRBV9 and TRBJ1-3; D not resolved. V gave up 0 bases and J gave up 1 base, with 8 bases separating them. The germline CDR1 and CDR2 sequences are SGDLS and YYNGEE. The CDR3 contains 15 residues. This CDR3 is CASSVELGSGNTIYF. CDR3 DNA sequence: TGTGCCAGCAGCGTAGAATTGGGGTCTGGAAACACCATATATTTT. Variable domain in full (rest from reference TRBV9 and TRBJ1-3): DSGVTQTPKHLITATGQRVTLRCSPRSGDLSVYWYQQSLDQGLQFLIQYYNGEERAKGNILERFSAQQFPDLHSELNLSSLELGDSALYFCASSVELGSGNTIYFGEGSWLTVV.